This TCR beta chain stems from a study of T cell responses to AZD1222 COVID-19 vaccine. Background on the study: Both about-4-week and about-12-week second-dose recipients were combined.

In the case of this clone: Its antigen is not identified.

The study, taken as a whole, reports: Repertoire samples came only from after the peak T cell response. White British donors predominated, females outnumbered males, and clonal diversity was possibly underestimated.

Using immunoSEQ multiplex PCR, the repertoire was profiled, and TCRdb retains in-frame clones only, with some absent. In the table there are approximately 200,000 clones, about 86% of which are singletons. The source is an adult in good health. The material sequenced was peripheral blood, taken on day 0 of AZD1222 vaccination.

The CDR3 DNA reads as TGTGCCAGCAGCTTATTCGGGGGGGCCTTAAATGAGCAGTTCTTC. Protein: CASSLFGGALNEQFF. The genes are TRBV7-2 and TRBJ2-1; 8 nucleotides match TRBD2. Germline-derived CDR1 and CDR2 are SGHTA and FQGNSA. The CDR3 spans 15 residues. The J segment lost 7 bases and the V segment lost 2 bases, leaving 7 bases of the junction unmatched.